This T cell receptor (beta chain) comes out of a study of OX40 agonist ivuxolimab in advanced cancers. Study-wide context: In this trial design, patients received ivuxolimab intravenously at 0.01 to 10 mg/kg every 2 weeks. Study observations and caveats: At doses 0.1 to 3.0 mg/kg, CD4+ and CD8+ clones expanded.

The repertoire was sequenced with immunoSEQ multiplex PCR; TCRdb's copy has only in-frame clones and lacks some. The sample consists of about 90,000 clones, about 90% of them appearing once. This clone turned up a few times. The target antigen is unknown. This TCR derives from an adult with an advanced solid tumor such as melanoma, head and neck, liver or kidney cancer. The sequences come from CD4+ or CD8+ T cells sorted from blood, collected in a trial of the OX40 agonist ivuxolimab.

The CDR3 region has the DNA TGTGCCAGCAGCTTAGGGACTAGCTACACCGGGGAGCTGTTTTTT. Protein product: CASSLGTSYTGELFF. The chain carries TRBV11-3 and TRBJ2-2, with 8 bases fitting TRBD2. The CDR3 is 15 amino acids. Germline-derived CDR1 and CDR2 are SGHNT and YENEEA. Trimming cost V 1 base and J 3 bases; bases outside gene matches: 1. Using reference TRBV11-3 and TRBJ2-2 for the parts outside the CDR3, the full variable domain is EAGVVQSPRYKIIEKKQPVAFWCNPISGHNTLYWYLQNLGQGPELLIRYENEEAVDDSQLPKDRFSAERLKGVDSTLKIQPAELGDSAVYLCASSLGTSYTGELFFGEGSRLTVL.